The next 21 T cell receptor beta chains were all read from a single sample in a study of cytomegalovirus exposure and HLA in healthy donors. TCRdb keeps only in-frame clones here, not all; method: immunoSEQ multiplex PCR. The table shows 150,000 to 200,000 clones, with 85% occurring only once. Sequenced material: PBMCs. The receptors stem from a man between 18 and 29 years old in good health and CMV-seropositive.

This clone was found once. The CDR3 DNA sequence: TGTGCCAGCAGTGGAGGGGGGCGGGAGGAGACCCAGTACTTC. Protein product: CASSGGGREETQYF. The V gene is TRBV11-3, the J gene TRBJ2-5; a weak D match, TRBD2 (7 bases). There are 14 residues in the CDR3. Trimming shortened V by 6 bases and J by 5 bases, and 16 bases separated the two germline ends. Germline CDR1 reads SGHNT; CDR2 reads YENEEA.

V gene TRBV7-9 combines with J gene TRBJ2-3; TRBD2 agrees at 11 bases. CDR1 and CDR2 (germline): SEHNR, FQNEAQ (reference sequence). The CDR3 covers 17 residues. Trimming at V came to 7 bases and at J to 2 bases, leaving 11 bases not matched to a gene. CDR3 residues: CASTIGLLAGATDTQYF. CDR3 in DNA: TGTGCCAGCACCATCGGATTACTAGCGGGGGCCACAGATACGCAGTATTTT.

V gene TRBV7-9 combines with J gene TRBJ2-5; TRBD2 matches 12 bases. The V segment lost 0 bases and the J segment 6 bases; nucleotides outside the gene matches: 5. This CDR3 has 16 residues. Germline V gives CDR1 SEHNR, CDR2 FQNEAQ (reference sequence). The CDR3 DNA follows: TGTGCCAGCAGCTTAGCGGCTAGCGGGAGGGCAAAGACCCAGTACTTC. This sequence encodes CASSLAASGRAKTQYF. Supplemented by reference TRBV7-9 and TRBJ2-5, the full variable domain reads DTGVSQNPRHKITKRGQNVTFRCDPISEHNRLYWYRQTLGQGPEFLTYFQNEAQLEKSRLLSDRFSAERPKGSFSTLEIQRTEQGDSAMYLCASSLAASGRAKTQYFGPGTRLLVL.

The chain carries TRBV4-1 and TRBJ2-7; the D gene is possibly TRBD2 (6 bases). The CDR3 spans 15 residues. Germline loops: CDR1 MGHRA, CDR2 YSYEKL. V was trimmed by 1 base and J by 4 bases, leaving 14 bases between them. CDR3 loop: CASSQALLSGYEQYF. For the CDR3, the DNA is TGCGCCAGCAGCCAAGCTCTCCTTAGCGGTTACGAGCAGTACTTC.

The J gene is TRBJ2-7, the V gene TRBV5-6; the match to TRBD1 covers 8 bases. Germline assignment: CDR1 SGHDT and CDR2 YYEEEE. The junction had 11 bases not matched to a gene; V was cut back by 4 bases and J by 5 bases. The CDR3 is 15 amino acids. As DNA, the CDR3 is TGTGCCAGCAGCCCTAGGACAGGGTCGGGACACGAGCAGTACTTC. This codes for CASSPRTGSGHEQYF.

The chain carries TRBV9 and TRBJ2-7; D might be TRBD1 (6 bases). This CDR3 is built from 15 residues. V was cut by 3 bases and J by 3 bases, with 16 bases left in between. Germline V gene sequence: CDR1 SGDLS, CDR2 YYNGEE. CDR3 residues: CASSATGTPYYEQYF. In DNA, the CDR3 is TGTGCCAGCAGCGCAACCGGGACACCGTACTACGAGCAGTACTTC.

The rearrangement links TRBV6-1 to TRBJ2-1; 7 bases are shared with TRBD2. Germline V lookup: CDR1 MNHNS, CDR2 SASEGT. This CDR3 contains 17 residues. V gave up 4 bases and J gave up 1 base; unmatched junction bases: 10. In DNA form, the CDR3 reads TGTGCCAGCAGTGTAGGGAGGCTAGCGGTATCCTACAATGAGCAGTTCTTC. This codes for CASSVGRLAVSYNEQFF.

The chain combines TRBV7-2 with TRBJ2-7, with D maybe TRBD2 (6 bases). The CDR3 runs 17 residues. Germline V gene lookup returns CDR1 SGHTA and CDR2 FQGNSA. Trimming cost V 1 base and J 0 bases, with 16 bases left between them. CDR3 bases: TGTGCCAGCAGCTTAGGTAGATCGCTCGGGAGCTCCTACGAGCAGTACTTC. Amino acids: CASSLGRSLGSSYEQYF.

The CDR3 region has the DNA TGTGCCAGCAGTGACAGGTCCTATAATTCACCCCTCCACTTT. This codes for CASSDRSYNSPLHF. This chain joins TRBV2 and TRBJ1-6; D remains ambiguous. Trimming pared 3 bases from V and 1 base from J, leaving 4 bases between. CDR3 length: 14 amino acids. Germline loops: CDR1 SNHLY, CDR2 FYNNEI.

V is TRBV2 and J is TRBJ2-1; 9 positions agree with TRBD2. The V and J ends lost 2 bases and 6 bases, in that order; junction bases with no gene match: 5. The CDR3 is 15 amino acids. The germline V gene has CDR1 SNHLY and CDR2 FYNNEI. The CDR3, as DNA: TGTGCCAGCAGTGAAAGGGGCGGGAGGGCCAATGAGCAGTTCTTC. Translation gives CASSERGGRANEQFF.

The genes are TRBV7-9 and TRBJ2-7; a possible D gene is TRBD1 (5 bases). The CDR3 is made up of 12 amino acids. The germline V and J ends were trimmed by 6 bases and 5 bases, with 11 bases remaining between them. The germline V gene has CDR1 SEHNR and CDR2 FQNEAQ (reference sequence). The CDR3 loop reads CASSSQGNEQYF. The CDR3 DNA is TGTGCCAGCAGTTCCCAGGGTAACGAGCAGTACTTC.

The chain is built from TRBV30 and TRBJ2-1; 8 bases fit TRBD2. Germline assignment: CDR1 GTSNPN and CDR2 SVGIG (reference sequence). The V gene end was trimmed by 4 bases and the J gene end by 0 bases; junction bases not matched to a gene: 8. CDR3 size: 16 residues. The CDR3 DNA is TGTGCCTGGACCCCCACGGGGGGGGACTCCTACAATGAGCAGTTCTTC. This gives the protein CAWTPTGGDSYNEQFF.

The chain is built from TRBV2 and TRBJ2-5; 7 bases are shared with TRBD1. The germline V gene has CDR1 SNHLY and CDR2 FYNNEI. This CDR3 comprises 13 residues. V was pared by 6 bases and J by 0 bases, with 1 base of the junction left unmatched. The CDR3, as DNA: TGTGCCAGCAGCGACAGGGACCAAGAGACCCAGTACTTC. Its translation is CASSDRDQETQYF. Full variable domain (rest looked up from reference TRBV2 and TRBJ2-5): EPEVTQTPSHQVTQMGQEVILRCVPISNHLYFYWYRQILGQKVEFLVSFYNNEISEKSEIFDDQFSVERPDGSNFTLKIRSTKLEDSAMYFCASSDRDQETQYFGPGTRLLVL.

The CDR3 loop is CASGHQGTSGNTIYF. CDR3 nucleotides: TGTGCCAGCGGACACCAGGGGACCTCTGGAAACACCATATATTTT. The chain couples TRBV7-2 to TRBJ1-3; D might be TRBD1 (6 bases). The CDR3 length is 15 residues. V lost 8 bases to trimming and J lost 0 bases, with 14 bases between them. Germline V gene data show CDR1 as SGHTA and CDR2 as FQGNSA. Supplemented by reference TRBV7-2 and TRBJ1-3, the full variable domain reads GAGVSQSPSNKVTEKGKDVELRCDPISGHTALYWYRQSLGQGLEFLIYFQGNSAPDKSGLPSDRFSAERTGGSVSTLTIQRTQQEDSAVYLCASGHQGTSGNTIYFGEGSWLTVV.

There are a few counts of this clone. The chain links TRBV27 to TRBJ2-7; D gene ambiguous. The CDR3 has 13 residues. CDR1 and CDR2 (germline): MNHEY, SMNVEV (reference sequence). The germline V and J ends were trimmed by 5 bases and 2 bases, with 10 bases remaining between them. The CDR3 DNA reads TGTGCCAGCAGTCCAAACCGCGCCTACGAGCAGTACTTC. Its protein is CASSPNRAYEQYF.

The chain links TRBV18 to TRBJ2-7; 7 bases agree with TRBD2. CDR3 length: 16 residues. The germline V gene has CDR1 KGHSH and CDR2 LQKENI. Trimming took 3 bases from V and 2 from J; bases not matched to a gene: 10. The CDR3 DNA follows: TGTGCCAGCTCACCCGATTTTAGCGGGCCCCCCTACGAGCAGTACTTC. Translating gives CASSPDFSGPPYEQYF. Using reference TRBV18 and TRBJ2-7 for the parts outside the CDR3, the full variable domain is NAGVMQNPRHLVRRRGQEARLRCSPMKGHSHVYWYRQLPEEGLKFMVYLQKENIIDESGMPKERFSAEFPKEGPSILRIQQVVRGDSAAYFCASSPDFSGPPYEQYFGPGTRLTVT.

This chain joins TRBV27 and TRBJ2-1, with 11 bases matching TRBD2. With 1 base clipped from V and 5 bases from J, the junction kept 4 bases outside the gene matches. The CDR3 runs to 16 residues. Germline V CDR1 and CDR2: MNHEY, SMNVEV (reference sequence). CDR3: CASSLFLAGGDNEQFF. For the CDR3, the DNA is TGTGCCAGCAGTTTATTTCTAGCGGGGGGCGACAATGAGCAGTTCTTC.

The chain uses TRBV7-6 and TRBJ1-2; the D gene is possibly TRBD1 (5 bases). Per the germline V gene, CDR1 is SGHVS and CDR2 is FNYEAQ. V lost 4 bases to trimming and J lost 1 base, with 10 bases between them. This CDR3 comprises 14 residues. The CDR3 here is CASSSAGLNYGYTF. The CDR3 DNA sequence: TGTGCCAGCAGCTCCGCAGGGCTTAACTATGGCTACACCTTC.

The J gene is TRBJ2-6, the V gene TRBV7-8, with D tentatively TRBD1 (5 bases). V was clipped by 1 base and J by 2 bases, with 6 bases between them. CDR1 is SGHVS, CDR2 FQNEAQ, per germline. This CDR3 region has 15 residues. CDR3 loop: CASSLEGAGANVLTF. In nucleotides, the CDR3 is TGTGCCAGCAGCTTAGAAGGGGCTGGGGCCAACGTCCTGACTTTC.

This chain joins TRBV6-5 and TRBJ2-5, with 7 bases aligning to TRBD2. The CDR3 is 15 residues long. CDR1 and CDR2 (germline): MNHEY, SVGAGI. V dropped 4 bases and J dropped 9; count of bases not matched to a gene: 14. The CDR3 spells CASSSRPGGRGAQYF. For the CDR3, the DNA is TGTGCCAGCAGTTCCCGGCCAGGTGGTCGGGGGGCCCAGTACTTC.

The chain carries TRBV2 and TRBJ2-2; 8 bases map to TRBD2. Germline V CDR1 and CDR2: SNHLY, FYNNEI. Trimming removed 6 bases from V and 7 bases from J; junction bases left unmatched: 7. CDR3 size: 14 residues. The CDR3 DNA is TGTGCCAGCAGGCCAGCGGGAGCGGGCGGGGAGCTGTTTTTT. Protein product: CASRPAGAGGELFF.